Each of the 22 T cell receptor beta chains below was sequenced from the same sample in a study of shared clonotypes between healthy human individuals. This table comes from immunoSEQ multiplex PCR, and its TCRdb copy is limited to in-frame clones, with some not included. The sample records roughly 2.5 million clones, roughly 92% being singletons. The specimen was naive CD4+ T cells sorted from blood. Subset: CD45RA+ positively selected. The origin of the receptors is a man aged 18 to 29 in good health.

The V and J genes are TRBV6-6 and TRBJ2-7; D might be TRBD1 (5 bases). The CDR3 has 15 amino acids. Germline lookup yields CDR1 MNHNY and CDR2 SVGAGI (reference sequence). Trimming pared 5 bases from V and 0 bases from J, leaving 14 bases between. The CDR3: CASSLDRTSSYEQYF. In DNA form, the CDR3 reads TGTGCCAGCAGTCTCGACAGAACCAGCTCCTACGAGCAGTACTTC.

The CDR3: CATSRDIGNLEAFF. The CDR3 DNA follows: TGTGCCACCAGCAGAGATATCGGAAACCTTGAAGCTTTCTTT. The chain uses TRBV15 and TRBJ1-1; D unclear. Trimming cost V 0 bases and J 7 bases, with 12 bases left between them. Germline lookup yields CDR1 LNHNV and CDR2 YYDKDF (reference sequence). This CDR3 is built from 14 residues.

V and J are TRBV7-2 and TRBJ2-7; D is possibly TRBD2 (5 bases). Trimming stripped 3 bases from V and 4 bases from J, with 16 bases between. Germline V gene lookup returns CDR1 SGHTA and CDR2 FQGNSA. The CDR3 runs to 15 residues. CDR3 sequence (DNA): TGTGCCAGCAGCTTCAGTAGCGCTCACGGGTACGAGCAGTACTTC. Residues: CASSFSSAHGYEQYF. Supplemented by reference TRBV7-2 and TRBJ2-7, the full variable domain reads GAGVSQSPSNKVTEKGKDVELRCDPISGHTALYWYRQSLGQGLEFLIYFQGNSAPDKSGLPSDRFSAERTGGSVSTLTIQRTQQEDSAVYLCASSFSSAHGYEQYFGPGTRLTVT.

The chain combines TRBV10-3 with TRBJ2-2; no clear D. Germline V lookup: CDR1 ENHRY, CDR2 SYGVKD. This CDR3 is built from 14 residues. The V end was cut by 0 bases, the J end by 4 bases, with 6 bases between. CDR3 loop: CAISESKFTGELFF. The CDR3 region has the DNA TGTGCCATCAGTGAGTCTAAGTTCACCGGGGAGCTGTTTTTT.

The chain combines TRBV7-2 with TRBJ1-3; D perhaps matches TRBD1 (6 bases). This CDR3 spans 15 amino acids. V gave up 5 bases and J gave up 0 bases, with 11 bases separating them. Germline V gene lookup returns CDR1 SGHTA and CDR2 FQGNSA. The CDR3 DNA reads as TGTGCCAGCAGCCCCGGACAGACCTCTGGAAACACCATATATTTT. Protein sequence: CASSPGQTSGNTIYF.

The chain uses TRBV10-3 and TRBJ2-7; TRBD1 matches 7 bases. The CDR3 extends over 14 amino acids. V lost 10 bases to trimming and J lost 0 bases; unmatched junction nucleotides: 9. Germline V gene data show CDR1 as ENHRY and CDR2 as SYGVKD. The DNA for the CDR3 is TGTGCCACCGTGGACAGGCAGAGCTCCTACGAGCAGTACTTC. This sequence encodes CATVDRQSSYEQYF.

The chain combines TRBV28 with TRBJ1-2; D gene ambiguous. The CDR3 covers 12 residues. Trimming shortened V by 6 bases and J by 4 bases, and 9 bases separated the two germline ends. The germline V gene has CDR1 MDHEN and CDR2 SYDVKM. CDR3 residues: CASSSAIYGYTF. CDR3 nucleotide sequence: TGTGCCAGCAGCAGTGCCATCTATGGCTACACCTTC.

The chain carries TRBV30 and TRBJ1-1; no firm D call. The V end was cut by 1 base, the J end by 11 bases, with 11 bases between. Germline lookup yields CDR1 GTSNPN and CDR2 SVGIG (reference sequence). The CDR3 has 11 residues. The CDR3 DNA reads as TGTGCCTGGAGTGCACAAAGGAGGGCTTTCTTT. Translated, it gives CAWSAQRRAFF. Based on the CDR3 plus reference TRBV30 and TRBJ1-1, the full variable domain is SQTIHQWPATLVQPVGSPLSLECTVEGTSNPNLYWYRQAAGRGLQLLFYSVGIGQISSEVPQNLSASRPQDRQFILSSKKLLLSDSGFYLCAWSAQRRAFFGQGTRLTVV.

In DNA, the CDR3 is TGCAGCGTTGAAGGGGGAGGGGGCGTCTGCGGAGAGACCCAGTACTTC. This codes for CSVEGGGGVCGETQYF. The rearrangement links TRBV29-1 to TRBJ2-5; either TRBD1 or TRBD2 may fit D (7 bases each). This CDR3 is built from 16 residues. The germline V gene encodes CDR1 SQVTM and CDR2 ANQGSEA. V dropped 1 base and J dropped 4 bases, with 19 bases sitting between them.

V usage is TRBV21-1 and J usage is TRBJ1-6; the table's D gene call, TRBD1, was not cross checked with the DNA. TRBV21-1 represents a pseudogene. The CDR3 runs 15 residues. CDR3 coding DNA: TGTGCCAGCAGGCCTAAAAACAGGGAAAATTCACCCCTCCACTTT. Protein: CASRPKNRENSPLHF.

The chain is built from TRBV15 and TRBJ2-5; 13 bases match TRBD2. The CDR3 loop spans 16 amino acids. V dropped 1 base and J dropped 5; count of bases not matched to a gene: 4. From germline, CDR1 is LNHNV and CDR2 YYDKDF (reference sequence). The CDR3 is CATSRVTSGGLETQYF. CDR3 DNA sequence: TGTGCCACCAGCAGAGTGACTAGCGGGGGGCTGGAGACCCAGTACTTC.

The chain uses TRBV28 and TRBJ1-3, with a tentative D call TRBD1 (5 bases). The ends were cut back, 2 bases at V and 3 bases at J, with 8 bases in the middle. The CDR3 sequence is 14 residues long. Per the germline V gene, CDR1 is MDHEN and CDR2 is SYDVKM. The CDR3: CASSLDSLGNTIYF. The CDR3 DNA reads TGTGCCAGCAGTTTAGACAGTCTTGGAAACACCATATATTTT.

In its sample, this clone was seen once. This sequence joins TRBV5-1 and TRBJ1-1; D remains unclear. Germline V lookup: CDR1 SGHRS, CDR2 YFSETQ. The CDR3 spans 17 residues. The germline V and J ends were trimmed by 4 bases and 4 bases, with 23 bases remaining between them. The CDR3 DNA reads TGCGCCAGCAGCGCCTTACGGTTAGGCCCCGGCGGCACTGAAGCTTTCTTT. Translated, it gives CASSALRLGPGGTEAFF.

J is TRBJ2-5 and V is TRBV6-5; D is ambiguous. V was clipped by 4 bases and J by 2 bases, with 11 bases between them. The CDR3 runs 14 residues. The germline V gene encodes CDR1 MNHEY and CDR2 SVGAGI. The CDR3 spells CASSSRPIQETQYF. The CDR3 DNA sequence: TGTGCCAGCAGTTCCCGGCCTATTCAAGAGACCCAGTACTTC.

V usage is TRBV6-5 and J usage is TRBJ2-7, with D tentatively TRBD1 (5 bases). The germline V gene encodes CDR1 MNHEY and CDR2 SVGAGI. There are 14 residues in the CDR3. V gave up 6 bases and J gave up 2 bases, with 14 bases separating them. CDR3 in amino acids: CASSPHGQTYEQYF. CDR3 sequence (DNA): TGTGCCAGCAGCCCTCACGGACAAACCTACGAGCAGTACTTC.

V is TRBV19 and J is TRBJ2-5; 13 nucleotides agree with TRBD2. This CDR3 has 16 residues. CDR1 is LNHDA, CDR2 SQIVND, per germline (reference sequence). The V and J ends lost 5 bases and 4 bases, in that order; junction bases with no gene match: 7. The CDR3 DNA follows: TGTGCCAGTAGTGGTACGGGACTAGCGGGGCGAGAGACCCAGTACTTC. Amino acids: CASSGTGLAGRETQYF.

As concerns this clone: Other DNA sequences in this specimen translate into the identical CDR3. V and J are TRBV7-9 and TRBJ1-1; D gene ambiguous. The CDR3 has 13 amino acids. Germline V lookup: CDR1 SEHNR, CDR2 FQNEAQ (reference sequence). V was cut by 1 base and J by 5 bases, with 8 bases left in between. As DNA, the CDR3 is TGTGCCAGCAGCTTAGAAGGGTCTACTGAAGCTTTCTTT. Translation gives CASSLEGSTEAFF.

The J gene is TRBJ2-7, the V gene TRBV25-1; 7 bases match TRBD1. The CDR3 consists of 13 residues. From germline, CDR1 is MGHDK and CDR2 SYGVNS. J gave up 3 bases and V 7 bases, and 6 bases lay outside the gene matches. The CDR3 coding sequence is TGTGCCAGCATAGGGACAGCTCTCTACGAGCAGTACTTC. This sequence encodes CASIGTALYEQYF.

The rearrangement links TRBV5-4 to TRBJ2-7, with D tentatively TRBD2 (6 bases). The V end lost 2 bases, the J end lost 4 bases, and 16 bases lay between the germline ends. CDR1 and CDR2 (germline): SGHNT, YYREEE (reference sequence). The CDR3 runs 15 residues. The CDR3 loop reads CASSFGTQWGYEQYF. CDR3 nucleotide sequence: TGTGCCAGCAGCTTCGGGACTCAATGGGGATACGAGCAGTACTTC.

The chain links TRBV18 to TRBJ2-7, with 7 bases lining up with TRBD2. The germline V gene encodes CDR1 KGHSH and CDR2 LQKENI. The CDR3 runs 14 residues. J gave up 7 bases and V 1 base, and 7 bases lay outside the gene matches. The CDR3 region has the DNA TGTGCCAGCTCACCACGGCCCGGGGAGGGGGAGCAGTACTTC. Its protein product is CASSPRPGEGEQYF.

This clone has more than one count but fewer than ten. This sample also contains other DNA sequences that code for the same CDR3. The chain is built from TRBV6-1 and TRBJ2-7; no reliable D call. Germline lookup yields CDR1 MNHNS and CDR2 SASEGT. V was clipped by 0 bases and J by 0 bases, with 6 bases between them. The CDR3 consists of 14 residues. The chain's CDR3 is CASSEAGHSYEQYF. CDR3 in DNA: TGTGCCAGCAGTGAAGCAGGGCACTCCTACGAGCAGTACTTC.

CDR3 loop: CASSSSGTRNTGELFF. CDR3 DNA: TGTGCCAGCAGCTCATCCGGGACTAGAAACACCGGGGAGCTGTTTTTT. This sequence joins TRBV5-4 and TRBJ2-2; 8 nucleotides align to TRBD2. V shed 3 bases, J shed 2 bases, and the junction held 6 bases outside the gene matches. Germline CDR1 reads SGHNT; CDR2 reads YYREEE (reference sequence). The CDR3 extends over 16 amino acids.